A single sample is the source of the 22 T cell receptor beta chains below, sequenced in a study of T cell responses to AZD1222 COVID-19 vaccine (dated by TCRdb to 2020 to 2022). The intended sense of this specimen's time point label: baseline before first vaccination. The library relied on the immunoSEQ multiplex PCR assay. The table was pulled from immuneACCESS by TCRdb, which kept in-frame rearrangements only. Such tables lose some clones; where checked, under half of the loss comes from unresolved V genes, and the rest has no known cause. The sample table holds tens of thousands of clones, of which roughly 84% were seen once. Under 8% of the sample goes to the ten largest clones. The input for sequencing was peripheral blood, taken on day 0 of AZD1222 vaccination. The receptors originated from an adult in good health.

The V call is TRBV3-1 (or the pseudogene TRBV3-2), the J call TRBJ1-3, with TRBD1 matching 8 bases. Per the germline V gene, CDR1 is LGHDT and CDR2 is YNNKEL (reference sequence). Losses at the gene ends were 3 bases for V and 4 bases for J; bases not matched to a gene: 11. The CDR3 spans 17 residues. The CDR3 nucleotides are TGTGCCAGCAGCCACGACAGGGGAACCCTCTCGGGAAACACCATATATTTT. It encodes CASSHDRGTLSGNTIYF.

The J gene is TRBJ1-3, the V gene TRBV29-1, with D uncertain. The CDR3 runs to 12 residues. The ends were cut back, 7 bases at V and 1 base at J, with 8 bases in the middle. Germline assignment: CDR1 SQVTM and CDR2 ANQGSEA. In nucleotides, the CDR3 is TGCAGCGCGGTTTCTTCTGGAAACACCATATATTTT. It specifies CSAVSSGNTIYF. The full variable domain, in which reference TRBV29-1 and TRBJ1-3 provide the parts outside the CDR3, is SAVISQKPSRDICQRGTSLTIQCQVDSQVTMMFWYRQQPGQSLTLIATANQGSEATYESGFVIDKFPISRPNLTFSTLTVSNMSPEDSSIYLCSAVSSGNTIYFGEGSWLTVV.

This rearrangement joins TRBV5-1 to TRBJ2-2, with D unclear. Trimming took off 2 bases at V and 6 bases at J, with 2 bases between the two ends. The V gene's germline CDR1 is SGHRS and CDR2 YFSETQ. This CDR3 contains 11 residues. CDR3 sequence (DNA): TGCGCCAGCAGCTTTGCCGGGGAGCTGTTTTTT. Translation gives CASSFAGELFF. The full variable domain, rest sourced from reference TRBV5-1 and TRBJ2-2, is KAGVTQTPRYLIKTRGQQVTLSCSPISGHRSVSWYQQTPGQGLQFLFEYFSETQRNKGNFPGRFSGRQFSNSRSEMNVSTLELGDSALYLCASSFAGELFFGEGSRLTVL.

The J gene is TRBJ2-7, the V gene TRBV7-9; D perhaps matches TRBD1 (5 bases). Per the germline V gene, CDR1 is SEHNR and CDR2 is FQNEAQ (reference sequence). The CDR3 extends over 15 amino acids. V lost 4 bases, J lost 0 bases, and 13 bases lay in between. This CDR3 reads CASSSRETVSYEQYF. In nucleotides, the CDR3 is TGTGCCAGCAGCTCCCGCGAGACAGTCTCCTACGAGCAGTACTTC.

The chain combines TRBV19 with TRBJ1-5; 7 bases line up with TRBD1. The CDR3 runs to 15 residues. Germline CDR1 LNHDA, CDR2 SQIVND (reference sequence). V lost 1 base and J lost 2; bases outside the gene matches: 2. CDR3 DNA: TGTGCCAGTAGTATAGCCACAGGGGGCAATCAGCCCCAGCATTTT. Amino acids: CASSIATGGNQPQHF.

The chain couples TRBV24-1 to TRBJ2-2; 12 bases are a match to TRBD1. Germline-derived CDR1 and CDR2 are KGHDR and SFDVKD. The CDR3 is made up of 16 amino acids. The trim removed 5 bases at V and 4 bases at J, leaving 4 bases unmatched. As DNA, the CDR3 is TGTGCCACCAGTGTGGGACAGGGGGCGGGCACCGGGGAGCTGTTTTTT. Its translation is CATSVGQGAGTGELFF.

The chain employs TRBV2 and TRBJ1-2; 8 bases agree with TRBD1. The V and J ends lost 4 bases and 4 bases, in that order; junction bases with no gene match: 5. CDR1 and CDR2 from the germline V gene are SNHLY and FYNNEI. The CDR3 runs to 14 residues. CDR3 sequence (DNA): TGTGCCAGCAGTGCCGGGACAGGCGTCTATGGCTACACCTTC. Encoded protein: CASSAGTGVYGYTF.

V usage is TRBV20-1 and J usage is TRBJ1-5; 12 bases align to TRBD1. The CDR3 is 15 amino acids. Germline V gene lookup returns CDR1 DFQATT and CDR2 SNEGSKA (reference sequence). Unmatched junction bases numbered 9, after V lost 3 bases and J lost 9 bases. For the CDR3, the DNA is TGCAGTGCTAGTAAGGGACAGGGGGCCCGGGGGCCCCAGCATTTT. It is translated as CSASKGQGARGPQHF.

This sequence joins TRBV6-2 or TRBV6-3 and TRBJ2-3; 7 bases align to TRBD1. The ends lost 2 bases at V and 2 bases at J; junction bases unmatched: 4. There are 15 residues in the CDR3. Per germline, CDR1 MNHEY and CDR2 SVGEGT. CDR3 residues: CASSYDRVFTDTQYF. CDR3 nucleotide sequence: TGTGCCAGCAGTTACGACAGGGTGTTCACAGATACGCAGTATTTT.

This chain connects TRBV4-1 to TRBJ2-3; D is possibly TRBD1 (6 bases). V dropped 0 bases and J dropped 1 base, with 8 bases sitting between them. The CDR3 runs to 15 residues. Germline V gives CDR1 MGHRA, CDR2 YSYEKL. The CDR3 DNA is TGCGCCAGCAGCCAAGATCCAGGGGGCACAGATACGCAGTATTTT. Translation gives CASSQDPGGTDTQYF.

This sequence joins TRBV29-1 and TRBJ2-1; D might be TRBD1 (6 bases). Trimming removed 2 bases at V and 8 bases at J, with 13 bases between. Germline V gene data show CDR1 as SQVTM and CDR2 as ANQGSEA. The CDR3 is 13 residues long. In DNA, the CDR3 is TGCAGCGTTGAAAAAGGACAGTTCGATGAGCAGTTCTTC. Its translation is CSVEKGQFDEQFF.

The chain uses TRBV5-6 and TRBJ2-7; TRBD1 is a possible D gene (5 bases). Germline-derived CDR1 and CDR2 are SGHDT and YYEEEE. V shed 1 base and J shed 6 bases, with 8 bases lying between them. The CDR3 spans 12 residues. The CDR3 nucleotides read TGTGCCAGCAGCTTGCAGGGTGTCGAGCAGTACTTC. Translated, it gives CASSLQGVEQYF.

The chain combines TRBV5-1 with TRBJ2-6, with no clear D. The CDR3 contains 15 residues. Germline V gene data show CDR1 as SGHRS and CDR2 as YFSETQ. Trimming removed 2 bases from V and 0 bases from J, with 6 bases in between. The CDR3 reads CASSLGVSGANVLTF. In DNA form, the CDR3 reads TGCGCCAGCAGCTTAGGAGTCTCTGGGGCCAACGTCCTGACTTTC.

This sequence joins TRBV3-1 (or the pseudogene TRBV3-2) and TRBJ1-4; a possible D gene is TRBD1 (6 bases). Germline loops: CDR1 LGHDT, CDR2 YNNKEL (reference sequence). This CDR3 contains 16 residues. Between the trimmed V and J ends, which lost 3 bases and 6 bases, there was a span of 17 bases. The CDR3 region is CASSQDSSPRDEKLFF. The CDR3, as DNA: TGTGCCAGCAGCCAGGACAGTTCCCCACGAGATGAAAAACTGTTTTTT.

The chain recombines TRBV11-2 with TRBJ2-3, with D unclear. With 2 bases removed from V and 5 bases from J, the gap between germline ends came to 5 bases. The CDR3 is made up of 12 amino acids. CDR1 and CDR2 (germline): SGHAT, FQNNGV. DNA of the CDR3: TGTGCCAGCAGCTTAACGGGAGATACGCAGTATTTT. It translates to CASSLTGDTQYF.

This rearrangement joins TRBV19 to TRBJ2-1, with D tentatively TRBD1 or TRBD2 (6 bases each). Germline CDR1 reads LNHDA; CDR2 reads SQIVND (reference sequence). The CDR3 totals 14 residues. V lost 5 bases to trimming and J lost 7 bases, with 15 bases between them. The CDR3 DNA sequence: TGTGCCAGTAGTGTGTGGGGGGCTGGGAATGAGCAGTTCTTC. This gives the protein CASSVWGAGNEQFF.

This chain connects TRBV3-1 (or the pseudogene TRBV3-2) to TRBJ2-7, with a tentative D call TRBD1 (6 bases). This CDR3 contains 16 residues. Trimming cost V 2 bases and J 3 bases, with 17 bases left between them. The germline V gene encodes CDR1 LGHDT and CDR2 YNNKEL (reference sequence). The CDR3 DNA sequence: TGTGCCAGCAGCCAATACGCAGGGGCTAGAATCTACGAGCAGTACTTC. This encodes CASSQYAGARIYEQYF.

For the CDR3, the DNA is TGCGCCAGCAGCCAAGATACAGGGTTCTCTGGAAACACCATATATTTT. Its translation is CASSQDTGFSGNTIYF. V gene TRBV4-3 combines with J gene TRBJ1-3; D perhaps matches TRBD1 (6 bases). Germline CDR1 LGHNA, CDR2 YSLEER. V lost 0 bases and J lost 0, with 9 bases in between. CDR3 length equals 16 residues.

The CDR3 nucleotides read TGTGCCAGTAGTATAGTGGGACAGATGAACACTGAAGCTTTCTTT. It translates to CASSIVGQMNTEAFF. V usage is TRBV19 and J usage is TRBJ1-1; TRBD1 matches 7 bases. The J segment lost 0 bases and the V segment lost 1 base, leaving 2 bases of the junction unmatched. The germline gives CDR1 LNHDA, CDR2 SQIVND (reference sequence). The CDR3 consists of 15 residues.

The chain links TRBV7-2 to TRBJ1-6; the D gene is possibly TRBD1 (5 bases). This CDR3 region has 16 residues. V was shortened by 3 bases and J by 0 bases, with 9 bases between the two germline ends. Germline assignment: CDR1 SGHTA and CDR2 FQGNSA. CDR3 nucleotide sequence: TGTGCCAGCAGCTTGGACACCAGCTCCTATAATTCACCCCTCCACTTT. Residues: CASSLDTSSYNSPLHF.

On this clone itself: Other DNA sequences in the sample encode the same CDR3. The chain recombines TRBV28 with TRBJ1-3; D is uncertain. V lost 3 bases to trimming and J lost 3 bases, with 0 bases between them. Germline CDR1 and CDR2: MDHEN and SYDVKM. This CDR3 spans 11 amino acids. The chain's CDR3 is CASSFGNTIYF. For the CDR3, the DNA is TGTGCCAGCAGTTTTGGAAACACCATATATTTT.

The chain recombines TRBV28 with TRBJ2-7; a possible D gene is TRBD2 (5 bases). Germline V lookup: CDR1 MDHEN, CDR2 SYDVKM. The CDR3 spans 12 residues. The V and J ends lost 6 bases and 3 bases respectively, with 9 bases between them. The CDR3 spells CASRRGFYEQYF. The CDR3 DNA is TGTGCCAGCAGACGAGGGTTCTACGAGCAGTACTTC.